This TCR beta chain is drawn from a study of CD8 T cells in Susac syndrome. With random hexamers, 0.5 to 1 ug RNA was reverse transcribed. immunoSEQ multiplex PCR amplified TCR beta CDR3 across 54 Vbeta, 13 Jbeta. A single record per CDR3 protein comes from TCRdb applying MiXCR to the immunoSEQ multiplex PCR reads. Among 100,000 to 150,000 distinct CDR3 sequences listed, just under 95% were seen once. Sequencing of TCR beta was performed on blood CD8+ and CD4+ T cells. Negative magnetic isolation gave CD8+ and CD4+ cells; FACS enriched CD8+ TEMRA. Sample: CD4+ T cells from PBMCs. This receptor was obtained from a human donor with multiple sclerosis.

CDR3 coding DNA: TGCAGCGTTGCGGGACAGGGTTTAACTGGAAACACCATATATTTT. Protein product: CSVAGQGLTGNTIYF. The chain combines TRBV29-1 with TRBJ1-3, with 9 nucleotides matching TRBD1. The V gene's germline CDR1 is SQVTM and CDR2 ANQGSEA. J was trimmed by 2 bases and V by 4 bases; bases with no gene match: 6. The CDR3 consists of 15 residues.